Listed below are T cell receptor beta chains from one sample, sequenced in a study of technical replicates of blood from a handful of donors. Libraries were prepared by immunoSEQ multiplex PCR; TCRdb keeps only in-frame clonotypes and omits some of them. Of over 50,000 clones in the sample, 70% to 90% were seen once. The sample consisted of PBMCs. The receptor set was obtained from a human donor in good health. Some clones in this sample may be carry-over from other donors' samples. Both conserved end residues are part of each CDR3. The order of the fields is clone size, J gene, V gene, D gene, CDR3 length, CDR3 DNA, CDR3 protein. The D gene is left open where the match is weak. Size tells how often a clone was seen (once, few, many) or the class of an expanded clone, and some rows leave it out.

clone_size: .
j_call: TRBJ1-1
v_call: TRBV27
d_call: .
cdr3_length: 13
cdr3_nt: TGTGCCAGCATTGACAGGCTCAACACTGAAGCTTTCTTT
cdr3_aa: CASIDRLNTEAFF

clone_size: .
j_call: TRBJ1-1
v_call: TRBV29-1
d_call: TRBD1
cdr3_length: 13
cdr3_nt: TGCAGCGGTGGACAGGGTTGGAACACTGAAGCTTTCTTT
cdr3_aa: CSGGQGWNTEAFF

clone_size: .
j_call: TRBJ2-7
v_call: TRBV6-5
d_call: TRBD1
cdr3_length: 15
cdr3_nt: TGTGCCAGCAGTTACGGTCGGACAGGGCTTGGCGAGCAGTACTTC
cdr3_aa: CASSYGRTGLGEQYF

clone_size: .
j_call: TRBJ1-5
v_call: TRBV4-1
d_call: .
cdr3_length: 13
cdr3_nt: TGCGCCAGCAGTCAACAGTTTTTCCAGCCCCAGCATTTT
cdr3_aa: CASSQQFFQPQHF

clone_size: .
j_call: TRBJ2-3
v_call: TRBV27
d_call: .
cdr3_length: 15
cdr3_nt: TGTGCCAGCAGCCCAGGGGTCAGGGGATCGGATACGCAGTATTTT
cdr3_aa: CASSPGVRGSDTQYF

clone_size: .
j_call: TRBJ1-5
v_call: TRBV7-9
d_call: .
cdr3_length: 14
cdr3_nt: TGTGCCAGCAGCTTATCTAGCAGCAATCAGCCCCAGCATTTT
cdr3_aa: CASSLSSSNQPQHF

clone_size: .
j_call: TRBJ1-5
v_call: TRBV27
d_call: .
cdr3_length: 14
cdr3_nt: TGTGCCAGCAGTTTACAGGGGCGAAATCAGCCCCAGCATTTT
cdr3_aa: CASSLQGRNQPQHF

clone_size: .
j_call: TRBJ2-7
v_call: TRBV11-2
d_call: .
cdr3_length: 15
cdr3_nt: TGTGCCAGCAGCTTCAGGAGGGGTCCGTCCTACGAGCAGTACTTC
cdr3_aa: CASSFRRGPSYEQYF

clone_size: .
j_call: TRBJ2-1
v_call: TRBV25-1
d_call: .
cdr3_length: 16
cdr3_nt: TGTGCCAGCAGTGAATATGGCAGGGGATGGGGCAATGAGCAGTTCTTC
cdr3_aa: CASSEYGRGWGNEQFF

clone_size: .
j_call: TRBJ1-2
v_call: TRBV19
d_call: TRBD1
cdr3_length: 14
cdr3_nt: TGTGCCAGTCGACGCGGGACAGAGTTCTATGGCTACACCTTC
cdr3_aa: CASRRGTEFYGYTF

clone_size: few
j_call: TRBJ2-7
v_call: TRBV11-2
d_call: .
cdr3_length: 14
cdr3_nt: TGTGCCAGCAGCTTCTACAGCGGCTCCTACGAGCAGTACTTC
cdr3_aa: CASSFYSGSYEQYF

clone_size: .
j_call: TRBJ2-5
v_call: TRBV21-1
d_call: .
cdr3_length: 14
cdr3_nt: TGTGCCAGCACGGGTGGCAACCCGTCGGAGACCCAGTACTTC
cdr3_aa: CASTGGNPSETQYF

clone_size: once
j_call: TRBJ1-4
v_call: TRBV7-9
d_call: .
cdr3_length: 14
cdr3_nt: TGTGCCAGCAGCTTTGACAGGTCAACTGAAAAACTGTTTTTT
cdr3_aa: CASSFDRSTEKLFF

clone_size: .
j_call: TRBJ1-6
v_call: TRBV4-2
d_call: TRBD1
cdr3_length: 19
cdr3_nt: TGTGCCAGCAGCCAAGGCCCGCCTGGGACAGGGCTAAGTGGGTCACCCCTCCACTTT
cdr3_aa: CASSQGPPGTGLSGSPLHF

clone_size: .
j_call: TRBJ2-2
v_call: TRBV9
d_call: TRBD1
cdr3_length: 15
cdr3_nt: TGTGCCAGCAGCGGGGGACAGGGGATTACCGGGGAGCTGTTTTTT
cdr3_aa: CASSGGQGITGELFF

clone_size: .
j_call: TRBJ1-1
v_call: TRBV7-9
d_call: .
cdr3_length: 15
cdr3_nt: TGTGCCAGCAGCTTAGCGATGACAATCAACACTGAAGCTTTCTTT
cdr3_aa: CASSLAMTINTEAFF

clone_size: .
j_call: TRBJ1-1
v_call: TRBV7-2
d_call: .
cdr3_length: 14
cdr3_nt: TGTGCCAGCAGCTTGAGAAATTTGAACACTGAAGCTTTCTTT
cdr3_aa: CASSLRNLNTEAFF

clone_size: once
j_call: TRBJ1-2
v_call: TRBV7-9
d_call: TRBD1
cdr3_length: 13
cdr3_nt: TGTGCCAGCAGCCCCGGGGACAGGGACGGCTACACCTTC
cdr3_aa: CASSPGDRDGYTF

clone_size: .
j_call: TRBJ2-7
v_call: TRBV29-1
d_call: TRBD1
cdr3_length: 12
cdr3_nt: TGCAGCGCCGGACAGGGCAGCTACGAGCAGTACTTC
cdr3_aa: CSAGQGSYEQYF

clone_size: .
j_call: TRBJ1-3
v_call: TRBV5-6
d_call: .
cdr3_length: 13
cdr3_nt: TGTGCCAGCAGCTCATACATTGGAAACACCATATATTTT
cdr3_aa: CASSSYIGNTIYF

clone_size: .
j_call: TRBJ1-4
v_call: TRBV20-1
d_call: .
cdr3_length: 11
cdr3_nt: TGCAGTGCTAGAGTTGAGGAAAAACTGTTTTTT
cdr3_aa: CSARVEEKLFF

clone_size: .
j_call: TRBJ2-1
v_call: TRBV20-1
d_call: TRBD2
cdr3_length: 11
cdr3_nt: TGCAGTGCCAGCGGGAGGGGTGAGCAGTTCTTC
cdr3_aa: CSASGRGEQFF

clone_size: .
j_call: TRBJ2-5
v_call: TRBV7-2
d_call: .
cdr3_length: 15
cdr3_nt: TGTGCCAGCAACCAACGGGAAGGGATTGGGGAGACCCAGTACTTC
cdr3_aa: CASNQREGIGETQYF

clone_size: .
j_call: TRBJ2-3
v_call: TRBV7-8
d_call: .
cdr3_length: 12
cdr3_nt: TGTGCCAGCGCCCCCCAGTTAGATACGCAGTATTTT
cdr3_aa: CASAPQLDTQYF

clone_size: .
j_call: TRBJ2-5
v_call: TRBV10-3
d_call: TRBD1
cdr3_length: 14
cdr3_nt: TGTGCCATCAGTGAAGGCAGGGGGCGAGAGACCCAGTACTTC
cdr3_aa: CAISEGRGRETQYF

clone_size: once
j_call: TRBJ1-5
v_call: TRBV4-1
d_call: TRBD1
cdr3_length: 16
cdr3_nt: TGCGCCAGCAGCCAAGGACAGGGGGTAGGCAATCAGCCCCAGCATTTT
cdr3_aa: CASSQGQGVGNQPQHF

clone_size: .
j_call: TRBJ2-7
v_call: TRBV6-5
d_call: TRBD2
cdr3_length: 15
cdr3_nt: TGTGCCAGCAGTTACTCCTCGGGAGGAGTCTACGAGCAGTACTTC
cdr3_aa: CASSYSSGGVYEQYF

clone_size: once
j_call: TRBJ1-5
v_call: TRBV6-5
d_call: TRBD1
cdr3_length: 14
cdr3_nt: TGTGCCAGCAGTACCGGACAGGCCCGTCAGCCCCAGCATTTT
cdr3_aa: CASSTGQARQPQHF